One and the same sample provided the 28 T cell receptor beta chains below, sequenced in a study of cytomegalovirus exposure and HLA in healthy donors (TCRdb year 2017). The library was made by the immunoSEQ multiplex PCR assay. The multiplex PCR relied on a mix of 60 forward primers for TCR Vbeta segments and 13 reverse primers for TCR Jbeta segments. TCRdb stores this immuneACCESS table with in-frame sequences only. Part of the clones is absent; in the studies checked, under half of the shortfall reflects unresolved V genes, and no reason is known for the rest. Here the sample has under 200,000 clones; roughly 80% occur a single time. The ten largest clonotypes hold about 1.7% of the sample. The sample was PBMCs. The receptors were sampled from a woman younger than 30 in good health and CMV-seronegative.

CDR3 bases: TGTGCCAGCAGCTTAAGGACAGGGAGATACTTATTAACTAGCGGGGGGACAGATACGCAGTATTTT. It specifies CASSLRTGRYLLTSGGTDTQYF. The chain combines TRBV12-1 with TRBJ2-3; the D call of TRBD2 is as the table states it, not checked on the DNA. TRBV12-1 is designated a pseudogene. The CDR3 consists of 22 residues.

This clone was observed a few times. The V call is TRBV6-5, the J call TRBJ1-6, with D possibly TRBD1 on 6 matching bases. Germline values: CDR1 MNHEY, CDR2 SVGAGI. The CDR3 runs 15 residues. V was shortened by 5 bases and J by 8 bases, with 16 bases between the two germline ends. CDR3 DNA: TGTGCCAGCAGTGCGCGGACCTCAGGGGATTCACCCCTCCACTTT. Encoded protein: CASSARTSGDSPLHF.

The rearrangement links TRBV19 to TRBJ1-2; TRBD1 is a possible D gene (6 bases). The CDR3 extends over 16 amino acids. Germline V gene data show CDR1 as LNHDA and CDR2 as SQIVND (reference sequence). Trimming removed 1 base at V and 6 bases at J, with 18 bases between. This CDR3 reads CASSIAPKTGSHGYTF. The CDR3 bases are TGTGCCAGTAGTATAGCCCCGAAGACAGGCTCCCATGGCTACACCTTC.

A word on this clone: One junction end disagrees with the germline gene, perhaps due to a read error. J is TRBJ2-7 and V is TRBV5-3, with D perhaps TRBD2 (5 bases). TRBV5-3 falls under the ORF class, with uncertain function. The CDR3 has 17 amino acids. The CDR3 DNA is TGTGCCAGAAGCTCCCTGGCCCCAGGACTCAGCTCCTACGAGCGGTACTTC. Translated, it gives CARSSLAPGLSSYERYF.

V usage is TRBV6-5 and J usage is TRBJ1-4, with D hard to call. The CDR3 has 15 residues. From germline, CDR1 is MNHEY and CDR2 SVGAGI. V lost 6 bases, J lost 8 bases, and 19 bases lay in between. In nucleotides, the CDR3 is TGTGCCAGCAGAAGAGGCGGGTGGCTCGAGGAAAAACTGTTTTTT. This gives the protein CASRRGGWLEEKLFF.

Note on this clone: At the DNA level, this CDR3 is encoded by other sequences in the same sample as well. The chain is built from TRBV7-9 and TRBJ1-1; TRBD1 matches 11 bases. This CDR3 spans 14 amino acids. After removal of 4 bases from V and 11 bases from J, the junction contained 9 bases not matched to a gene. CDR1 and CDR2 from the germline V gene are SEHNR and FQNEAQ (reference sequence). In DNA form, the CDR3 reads TGTGCCAGCAGCTCCTGGACAGGGGGCGCGGAGGCTTTCTTT. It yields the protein CASSSWTGGAEAFF.

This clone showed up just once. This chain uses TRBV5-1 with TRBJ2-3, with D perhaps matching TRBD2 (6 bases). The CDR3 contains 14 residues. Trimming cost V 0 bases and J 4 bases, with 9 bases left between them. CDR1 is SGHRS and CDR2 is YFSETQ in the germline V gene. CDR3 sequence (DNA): TGCGCCAGCAGCTTGGTGGGGGAGGCAGATACGCAGTATTTT. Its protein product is CASSLVGEADTQYF.

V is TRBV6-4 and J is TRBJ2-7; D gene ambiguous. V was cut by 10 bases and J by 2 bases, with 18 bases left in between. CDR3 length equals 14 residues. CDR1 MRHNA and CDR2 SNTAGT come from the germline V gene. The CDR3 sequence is CATTFGPFPYEQYV. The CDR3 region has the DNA TGTGCCACCACCTTTGGGCCCTTCCCCTACGAGCAGTACGTC.

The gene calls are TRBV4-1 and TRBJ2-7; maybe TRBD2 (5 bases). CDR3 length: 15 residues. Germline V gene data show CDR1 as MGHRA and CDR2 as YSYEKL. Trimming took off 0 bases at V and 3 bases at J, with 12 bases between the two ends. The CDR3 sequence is CASSQEVRVSYEQYF. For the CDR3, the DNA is TGCGCCAGCAGCCAAGAGGTGAGGGTGAGCTACGAGCAGTACTTC.

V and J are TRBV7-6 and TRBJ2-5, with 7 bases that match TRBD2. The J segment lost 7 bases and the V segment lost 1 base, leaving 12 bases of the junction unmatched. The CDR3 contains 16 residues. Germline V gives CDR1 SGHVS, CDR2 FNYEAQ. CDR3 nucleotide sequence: TGTGCCAGCAGCTTAGAGGCGCTAGCGGACGCTGGGACCCAGTACTTC. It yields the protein CASSLEALADAGTQYF.

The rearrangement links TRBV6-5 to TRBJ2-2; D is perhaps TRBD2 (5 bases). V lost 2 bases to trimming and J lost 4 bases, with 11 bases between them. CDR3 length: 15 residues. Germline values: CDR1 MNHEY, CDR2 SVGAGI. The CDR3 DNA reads TGTGCCAGCAGTTACGAGGGATGGGGCACCGGGGAGCTGTTTTTT. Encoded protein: CASSYEGWGTGELFF.

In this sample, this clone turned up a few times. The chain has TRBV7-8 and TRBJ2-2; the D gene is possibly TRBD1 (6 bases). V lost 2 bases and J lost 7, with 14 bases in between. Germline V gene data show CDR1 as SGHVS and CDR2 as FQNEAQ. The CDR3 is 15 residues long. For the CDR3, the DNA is TGTGCCAGCAGCTTATGGGGGCAGGGTGACGGGGAGCTGTTTTTT. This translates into CASSLWGQGDGELFF.

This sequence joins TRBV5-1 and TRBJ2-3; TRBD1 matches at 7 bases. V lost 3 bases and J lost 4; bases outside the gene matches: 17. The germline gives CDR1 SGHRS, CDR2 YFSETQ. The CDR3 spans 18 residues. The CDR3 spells CASSSKTDRAYWADTQYF. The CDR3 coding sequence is TGCGCCAGCAGCTCCAAAACCGACAGGGCGTATTGGGCAGATACGCAGTATTTT.

The CDR3 reads CASSLVMGQPNTEAFF. The CDR3 nucleotides are TGTGCCAGCAGCTTGGTGATGGGACAGCCCAACACTGAAGCTTTCTTT. This chain links TRBV5-4 with TRBJ1-1; the match to TRBD1 covers 7 bases. Germline lookup yields CDR1 SGHNT and CDR2 YYREEE (reference sequence). The CDR3 runs 16 residues. Trimming took 0 bases from V and 2 from J; bases not matched to a gene: 7. The full variable domain, with the rest looked up from reference TRBV5-4 and TRBJ1-1, is ETGVTQSPTHLIKTRGQQVTLRCSSQSGHNTVSWYQQALGQGPQFIFQYYREEENGRGNFPPRFSGLQFPNYSSELNVNALELDDSALYLCASSLVMGQPNTEAFFGQGTRLTVV.

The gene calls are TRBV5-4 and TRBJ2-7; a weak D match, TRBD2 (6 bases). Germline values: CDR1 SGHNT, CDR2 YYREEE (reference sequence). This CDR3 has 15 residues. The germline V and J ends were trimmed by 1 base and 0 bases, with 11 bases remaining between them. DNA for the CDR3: TGTGCCAGCAGCTTGCGACTAGTGGTCTCCTACGAGCAGTACTTC. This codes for CASSLRLVVSYEQYF.

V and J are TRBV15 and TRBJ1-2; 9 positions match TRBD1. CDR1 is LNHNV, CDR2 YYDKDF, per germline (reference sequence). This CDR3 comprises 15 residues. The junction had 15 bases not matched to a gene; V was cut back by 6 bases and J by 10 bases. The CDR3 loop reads CATRGASYRGRDYTF. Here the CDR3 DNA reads TGTGCCACCAGGGGAGCAAGCTACAGGGGGCGCGACTACACCTTC.

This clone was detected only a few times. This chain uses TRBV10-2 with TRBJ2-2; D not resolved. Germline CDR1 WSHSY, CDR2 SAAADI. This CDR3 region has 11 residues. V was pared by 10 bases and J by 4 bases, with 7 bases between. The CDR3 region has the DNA TGCGCCACGTCGAGCACCGGGGAGCTGTTTTTT. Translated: CATSSTGELFF.

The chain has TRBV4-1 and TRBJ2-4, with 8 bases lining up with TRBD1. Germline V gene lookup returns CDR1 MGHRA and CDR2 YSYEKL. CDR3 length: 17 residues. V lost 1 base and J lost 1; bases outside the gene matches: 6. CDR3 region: CASSQGQGYGAKNIQYF. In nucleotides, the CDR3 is TGCGCCAGCAGCCAAGGACAGGGGTACGGGGCCAAAAACATTCAGTACTTC.

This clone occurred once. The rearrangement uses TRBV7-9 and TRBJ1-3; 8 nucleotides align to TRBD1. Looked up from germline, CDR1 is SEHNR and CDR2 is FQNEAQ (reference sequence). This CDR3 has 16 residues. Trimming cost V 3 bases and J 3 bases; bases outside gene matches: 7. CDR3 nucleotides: TGTGCCAGCAGCTTCGGGACAGGAGTACGTGGAAACACCATATATTTT. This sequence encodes CASSFGTGVRGNTIYF. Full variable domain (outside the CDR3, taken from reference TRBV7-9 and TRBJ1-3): DTGVSQNPRHKITKRGQNVTFRCDPISEHNRLYWYRQTLGQGPEFLTYFQNEAQLEKSRLLSDRFSAERPKGSFSTLEIQRTEQGDSAMYLCASSFGTGVRGNTIYFGEGSWLTVV.

The CDR3: CASSLGQVNEQFF. The CDR3 nucleotides are TGTGCCAGCAGCTTAGGACAGGTTAATGAGCAGTTCTTC. The rearrangement joins TRBV7-9 to TRBJ2-1; maybe TRBD1 (6 bases). Trimming took 1 base from V and 7 from J, leaving 8 bases between them. In germline, CDR1 is SEHNR, CDR2 FQNEAQ (reference sequence). The length of the CDR3 is 13 residues.

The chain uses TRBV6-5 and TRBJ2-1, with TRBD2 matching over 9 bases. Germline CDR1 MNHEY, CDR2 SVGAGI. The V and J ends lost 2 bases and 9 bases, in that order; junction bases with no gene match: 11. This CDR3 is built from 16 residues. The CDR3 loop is CASSYVPAGLAGEQFF. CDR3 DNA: TGTGCCAGCAGTTACGTCCCGGCGGGACTAGCTGGTGAGCAGTTCTTC.

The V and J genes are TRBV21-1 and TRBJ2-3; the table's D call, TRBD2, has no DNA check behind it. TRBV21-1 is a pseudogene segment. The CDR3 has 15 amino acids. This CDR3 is CASSKGAGGAHTQYF. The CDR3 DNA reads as TGTGCCAGCAGCAAAGGGGCGGGGGGGGCCCATACGCAGTATTTT.

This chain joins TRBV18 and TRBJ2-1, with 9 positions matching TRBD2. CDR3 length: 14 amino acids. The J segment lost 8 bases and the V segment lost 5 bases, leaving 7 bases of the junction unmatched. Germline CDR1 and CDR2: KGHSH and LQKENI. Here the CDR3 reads CASSISGSIDEQFF. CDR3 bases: TGTGCCAGCTCAATTAGCGGGAGTATCGATGAGCAGTTCTTC.

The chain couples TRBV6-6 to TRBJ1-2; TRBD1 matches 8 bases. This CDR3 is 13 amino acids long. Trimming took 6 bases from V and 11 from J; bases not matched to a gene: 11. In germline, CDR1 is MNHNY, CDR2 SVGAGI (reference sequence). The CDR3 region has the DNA TGTGCCAGCAGCATTCAGGGGGCGCTTGAATACACCTTC. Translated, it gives CASSIQGALEYTF.

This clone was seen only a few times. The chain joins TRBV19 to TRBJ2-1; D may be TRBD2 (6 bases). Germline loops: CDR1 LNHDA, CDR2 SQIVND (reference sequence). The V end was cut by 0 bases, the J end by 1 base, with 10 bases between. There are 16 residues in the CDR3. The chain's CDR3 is CASSIDVGSSYNEQFF. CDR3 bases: TGTGCCAGTAGTATAGATGTCGGGAGTTCCTACAATGAGCAGTTCTTC.

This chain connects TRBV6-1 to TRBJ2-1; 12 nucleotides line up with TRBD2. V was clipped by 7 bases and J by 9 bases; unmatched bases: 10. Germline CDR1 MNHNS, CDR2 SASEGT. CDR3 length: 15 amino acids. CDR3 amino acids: CASTRLAGVPGEQFF. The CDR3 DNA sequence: TGTGCCAGCACGAGACTAGCGGGAGTCCCAGGTGAGCAGTTCTTC.

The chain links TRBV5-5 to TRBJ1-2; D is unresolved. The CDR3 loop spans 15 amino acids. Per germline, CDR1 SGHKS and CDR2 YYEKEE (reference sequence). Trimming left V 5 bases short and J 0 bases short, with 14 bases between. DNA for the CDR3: TGTGCCAGCAGTTATTCAGACATCTCTAACTATGGCTACACCTTC. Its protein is CASSYSDISNYGYTF.

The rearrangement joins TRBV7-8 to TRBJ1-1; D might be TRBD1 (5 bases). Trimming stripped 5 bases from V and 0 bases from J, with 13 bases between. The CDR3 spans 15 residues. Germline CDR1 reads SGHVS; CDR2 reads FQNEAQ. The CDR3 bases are TGTGCCAGCAGCCCTAACAGGCTCATGAACACTGAAGCTTTCTTT. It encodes CASSPNRLMNTEAFF.